This is a list of T cell receptor beta chains from one sample in a study of T cell repertoires in cytomegalovirus infection. Their target antigens are unknown. In TCRdb, the reads were re-called with MiXCR into one record per CDR3 protein. The sample includes 75,000 to 100,000 distinct CDR3 sequences, around 32% of them seen just once. The sample was CD8+ T cells from cultured PBMCs, taken from culture after CMV antigen stimulation. The receptor source for this set is a human donor in good health (CMV status not recorded). Some clones in this sample may be carry-over from other donors' samples. The CDR3 runs from the conserved cysteine through the conserved F or W. A D gene is named only where the DNA matches it firmly. Not all rows give a size; the values are once, few, many and, for expanded clones, a class.

TRBV12-3/TRBV12-4,TRBJ2-1,many,-,CASSLLPHGNEQFF,TGTGCCAGCAGTTTGTTGCCCCACGGGAATGAGCAGTTCTTC
TRBV7-6,TRBJ2-5,-,-,CASSLGGGLGETQYF,TGTGCCAGCAGCTTAGGAGGGGGGCTCGGGGAGACCCAGTACTTC
TRBV4-1,TRBJ1-1,-,-,CASNLGTVNTEAFF,TGCGCCAGCAACCTTGGGACTGTGAACACTGAAGCTTTCTTT
TRBV7-9,TRBJ1-1,few,-,CASTSSADEAFF,TGTGCCAGCACCAGTAGCGCGGATGAGGCTTTCTTT
TRBV2,TRBJ1-4,few,-,CASSEGFGSTNEKLFF,TGTGCCAGCAGTGAAGGGTTTGGGTCAACTAATGAAAAACTGTTTTTT
TRBV3-1,TRBJ2-7,few,-,CASSHFYEQYF,TGTGCCAGCAGCCACTTCTACGAGCAGTACTTC
TRBV6-1,TRBJ2-7,-,-,CASSEDGERYEQYF,TGTGCCAGCAGTGAAGACGGGGAGCGCTACGAGCAGTACTTC
TRBV4-2,TRBJ2-5,few,-,CASSQGSLLQETQYF,TGTGCCAGCAGCCAAGGGTCGTTACTCCAAGAGACCCAGTACTTC
TRBV7-2,TRBJ1-3,many,-,CASSLDVRQARNTIYF,TGTGCCAGCAGCTTAGACGTACGACAGGCTAGAAACACCATATATTTT
TRBV15,TRBJ2-7,-,TRBD1,CATSSMPGQGLVHEQYF,TGTGCCACCAGCAGTATGCCGGGACAGGGTTTGGTCCACGAGCAGTACTTC
TRBV5-5,TRBJ2-3,few,-,CASSLEVDTQYF,TGTGCCAGCAGCTTGGAGGTAGATACGCAGTATTTT
TRBV28,TRBJ1-4,many,-,CASRKAGYTNEKLFF,TGTGCCAGCAGAAAAGCAGGATATACTAATGAAAAACTGTTTTTT
TRBV4-1,TRBJ1-1,-,-,CASSQAGGANTEAFF,TGCGCCAGCAGCCAAGCGGGGGGGGCTAACACTGAAGCTTTCTTT
TRBV15,TRBJ2-1,-,TRBD2,CATSAGLAGGPGNEQFF,TGTGCCACCAGCGCTGGACTAGCGGGGGGGCCGGGGAATGAGCAGTTCTTC
TRBV12-3/TRBV12-4,TRBJ2-1,many,TRBD2,CASSLASGGEQFF,TGTGCCAGCAGTTTGGCTAGCGGGGGGGAGCAGTTCTTC
TRBV7-6,TRBJ2-1,-,-,CASSPRGGYYNEQFF,TGTGCCAGCAGCCCTAGGGGGGGGTACTACAATGAGCAGTTCTTC
TRBV20-1,TRBJ2-7,-,TRBD2,CSARDLGGGSYEQYF,TGCAGTGCTAGAGATTTAGGCGGGGGGTCCTACGAGCAGTACTTC
TRBV20-1,TRBJ2-7,-,TRBD2,CSARARLAYEQYF,TGCAGTGCTAGAGCCAGACTAGCTTACGAGCAGTACTTC
TRBV7-6,TRBJ2-1,few,TRBD2,CASSPATSGGAHEQFF,TGTGCCAGCAGCCCGGCGACTAGCGGGGGGGCCCATGAGCAGTTCTTC
TRBV6-5,TRBJ1-5,few,-,CASSYYGGQPQHF,TGTGCCAGCAGTTACTACGGGGGGCAGCCCCAGCATTTT
TRBV12-3/TRBV12-4,TRBJ2-7,-,-,CASRSQGSEQYF,TGTGCCAGCAGGTCACAGGGCAGCGAGCAGTACTTC
TRBV27,TRBJ1-1,-,-,CASSLFGPASYTEAFF,TGTGCCAGCAGTTTATTTGGCCCGGCCTCGTACACTGAAGCTTTCTTT
TRBV7-9,TRBJ2-7,many,-,CASSSSTREQYF,TGTGCCAGCAGCTCGTCGACCCGAGAGCAGTACTTC
TRBV5-6,TRBJ1-5,many,-,CASSLGPYSNQPQHF,TGTGCCAGCAGCTTAGGTCCTTATAGCAATCAGCCCCAGCATTTT
TRBV9,TRBJ2-1,few,-,CASSVPPGGGYNEQFF,TGTGCCAGCAGCGTACCCCCAGGGGGGGGCTACAATGAGCAGTTCTTC
TRBV20-1,TRBJ1-1,many,-,CSARPSFTEAFF,TGCAGTGCTAGACCCAGTTTCACTGAAGCTTTCTTT
TRBV5-6,TRBJ1-2,few,-,CASSATGFYGYTF,TGTGCCAGCAGCGCGACAGGTTTCTATGGCTACACCTTC
TRBV7-8,TRBJ1-2,many,-,CASSLGQAHGYTF,TGTGCCAGCAGCTTAGGACAGGCCCATGGCTACACCTTC
TRBV5-4,TRBJ1-4,-,-,CASSLGRIRTNGKLFF,TGTGCCAGCAGCTTAGGCAGAATCAGAACTAATGGAAAACTGTTTTTT
TRBV27,TRBJ1-6,few,-,CASSLGPAGNSPLHF,TGTGCCAGCAGTCTGGGGCCCGCAGGGAATTCACCCCTCCACTTT
TRBV28,TRBJ2-2,-,-,CASSSSANTGELFF,TGTGCCAGCAGTTCTAGCGCTAACACCGGGGAGCTGTTTTTT
TRBV6-2/TRBV6-3,TRBJ2-1,many,TRBD1,CASSYRDRVYGEQFF,TGTGCCAGCAGTTACCGGGACAGGGTTTACGGTGAGCAGTTCTTC
TRBV7-9,TRBJ1-1,-,-,CASSPIPTQGGGEAFF,TGTGCCAGCAGCCCCATCCCCACACAGGGTGGGGGCGAAGCTTTCTTT
TRBV7-6,TRBJ2-3,many,TRBD2,CASSLHPSGEIPGTDTQYF,TGTGCCAGCAGCTTACATCCTAGCGGGGAGATACCCGGCACAGATACGCAGTATTTT
TRBV6-6,TRBJ2-1,-,TRBD2,CASSYSTGGGYNEQFF,TGTGCCAGCAGTTACTCGACGGGAGGCGGTTACAATGAGCAGTTCTTC
TRBV6-5,TRBJ2-3,-,TRBD2,CASSFRIAGVDTQYF,TGTGCCAGCAGTTTCCGAATAGCGGGGGTGGATACGCAGTATTTT
TRBV18,TRBJ2-6,-,TRBD1,CASSPQTAGGSGANVLTF,TGTGCCAGCTCACCACAAACGGCAGGGGGCTCTGGGGCCAACGTCCTGACTTTC